These 27 T cell receptor beta chains were sequenced from one sample in a study of cytotoxic CD8 clonotypes in ibrutinib-treated CLL. Repertoires were generated with immunoSEQ multiplex PCR, while TCRdb's copy carries only in-frame clones and drops some. The profile shows 100,000 or so clones, approximately 56% of them singletons. The sample was PBMCs, taken after 24 months of ibrutinib treatment. The receptor set was obtained from a human donor with chronic lymphocytic leukemia.

This clone occurred a few times. V gene TRBV4-2 combines with J gene TRBJ2-3; 8 bases are shared with TRBD2. Germline lookup yields CDR1 LGHNA and CDR2 YNFKEQ. The J segment lost 3 bases and the V segment lost 0 bases, leaving 2 bases of the junction unmatched. This CDR3 comprises 15 residues. CDR3 sequence reads: CASSQEERGTDTQYF. The CDR3 DNA reads TGTGCCAGCAGCCAAGAGGAGCGGGGGACAGATACGCAGTATTTT.

The chain carries TRBV6-5 and TRBJ2-7, with 8 bases identical to TRBD1. Germline assignment: CDR1 MNHEY and CDR2 SVGAGI. The CDR3 runs 15 residues. V was pared by 4 bases and J by 2 bases, with 7 bases of the junction left unmatched. In DNA, the CDR3 is TGTGCCAGCAGTTCCCGACCACAGGGGGCCTACGAGCAGTACTTC. Encoded protein: CASSSRPQGAYEQYF.

The genes are TRBV10-1 and TRBJ2-5; no definite D call. The V end lost 2 bases, the J end lost 2 bases, and 6 bases lay between the germline ends. Germline lookup yields CDR1 WNHNN and CDR2 SYGVQD (reference sequence). The length of the CDR3 is 13 residues. The CDR3 sequence is CASSEQVQETQYF. DNA for the CDR3: TGCGCCAGCAGTGAGCAGGTACAAGAGACCCAGTACTTC.

This clone was picked up one time. The chain has TRBV7-3 and TRBJ1-2, with 7 bases that match TRBD1. The CDR3 spans 13 residues. In germline, CDR1 is SGHTA, CDR2 FQGTGA. After removal of 5 bases from V and 2 bases from J, the junction contained 2 bases not matched to a gene. In DNA, the CDR3 is TGTGCCAGCAGCCAGGGACAGAACTATGGCTACACCTTC. Protein sequence: CASSQGQNYGYTF.

The chain employs TRBV7-2 and TRBJ1-1, with unresolved D. The germline CDR1 and CDR2 sequences are SGHTA and FQGNSA. V was shortened by 5 bases and J by 1 base, with 17 bases between the two germline ends. CDR3 length: 16 residues. The CDR3 spells CASSPRSMGANTEAFF. The CDR3 nucleotides are TGTGCCAGCAGCCCCCGCTCGATGGGCGCGAACACTGAAGCTTTCTTT.

This chain joins TRBV4-1 and TRBJ2-1, with TRBD2 matching over 10 bases. Germline values: CDR1 MGHRA, CDR2 YSYEKL. Unmatched junction bases numbered 21, after V lost 7 bases and J lost 6 bases. The CDR3 is made up of 19 amino acids. In nucleotides, the CDR3 is TGCGCCAGCACCAAAGACGGGGATCCGGGACTAGCGACATTCAATGAGCAGTTCTTC. Translating it yields CASTKDGDPGLATFNEQFF.

V gene TRBV7-2 combines with J gene TRBJ1-6, with TRBD1 matching over 8 bases. The CDR3 contains 14 residues. Germline CDR1 reads SGHTA; CDR2 reads FQGNSA. With 3 bases clipped from V and 7 bases from J, the junction kept 2 bases outside the gene matches. CDR3 bases: TGTGCCAGCAGCTTCTGGACAGGGAATTCACCCCTCCACTTT. It yields the protein CASSFWTGNSPLHF.

The CDR3 loop reads CAISETRAGGNEQYF. DNA for the CDR3: TGTGCCATCAGTGAGACCCGGGCAGGAGGCAACGAGCAGTACTTC. The chain couples TRBV10-3 to TRBJ2-7, with D possibly TRBD2 on 5 matching bases. This CDR3 has 15 amino acids. Trimming removed 2 bases at V and 5 bases at J, with 16 bases between. Germline V gene data show CDR1 as ENHRY and CDR2 as SYGVKD.

The V gene is TRBV20-1, the J gene TRBJ1-1; no reliable D call. The CDR3 extends over 11 amino acids. The germline CDR1 and CDR2 sequences are DFQATT and SNEGSKA (reference sequence). Trimming removed 3 bases from V and 3 bases from J, with 5 bases in between. DNA of the CDR3: TGCAGTGCTAGCGGAGACACTGAAGCTTTCTTT. This sequence encodes CSASGDTEAFF.

This chain links TRBV6-5 with TRBJ1-2; D remains unclear. V lost 0 bases, J lost 8 bases, and 10 bases lay in between. Germline lookup yields CDR1 MNHEY and CDR2 SVGAGI. The CDR3 length is 13 residues. CDR3 residues: CASSYSRSSGYTF. The CDR3 nucleotides read TGTGCCAGCAGTTACTCGAGGAGTTCAGGCTACACCTTC.

The chain uses TRBV7-5 and TRBJ2-5; TRBD2, the table's D call, was not compared with the DNA. TRBV7-5 is recorded as a pseudogene. This CDR3 contains 16 residues. The CDR3 nucleotides read TGTGCCAGAAGCTTAGCGGGACTAGCGGGCCAAGAGACCCAGTACTTC. This encodes CARSLAGLAGQETQYF.

The rearrangement joins TRBV10-3 to TRBJ2-7; no reliable D call. Trimming stripped 4 bases from V and 5 bases from J, with 9 bases between. CDR3 length: 12 amino acids. Germline V gives CDR1 ENHRY, CDR2 SYGVKD. The CDR3, as DNA: TGTGCCATCAGTGCGGTGAGCGACGAGCAGTACTTC. It encodes CAISAVSDEQYF.

V is TRBV7-3 and J is TRBJ1-5; weak D call: TRBD1 (5 bases). The CDR3 covers 16 residues. The V and J ends lost 2 bases and 1 base respectively, with 12 bases between them. Germline CDR1 SGHTA, CDR2 FQGTGA. The CDR3 coding sequence is TGTGCCAGCAGCTTATTAGCAGGGAGAAGCAATCAGCCCCAGCATTTT. Its protein is CASSLLAGRSNQPQHF.

The gene calls are TRBV5-1 and TRBJ2-1; TRBD2 agrees at 15 bases. V trimming: 4 bases; J trimming: 4 bases; junction bases outside the gene matches: 3. Per the germline V gene, CDR1 is SGHRS and CDR2 is YFSETQ. This CDR3 is built from 16 residues. The chain's CDR3 is CASSPGTSGGYNEQFF. The DNA for the CDR3 is TGCGCCAGCAGCCCCGGGACTAGCGGGGGGTACAATGAGCAGTTCTTC.

The chain combines TRBV12-5 with TRBJ2-7; a possible D gene is TRBD1 (6 bases). Looked up from germline, CDR1 is LGHNT and CDR2 is FRNRAP. The CDR3 consists of 16 residues. Trimming cost V 1 base and J 2 bases, with 15 bases left between them. The CDR3 nucleotides are TGTGCTAGTGGTTTGGACCTCGGACAGCCGACCTACGAGCAGTACTTC. Translation: CASGLDLGQPTYEQYF. Variable domain in full (rest from reference TRBV12-5 and TRBJ2-7): DARVTQTPRHKVTEMGQEVTMRCQPILGHNTVFWYRQTMMQGLELLAYFRNRAPLDDSGMPKDRFSAEMPDATLATLKIQPSEPRDSAVYFCASGLDLGQPTYEQYFGPGTRLTVT.

The chain uses TRBV5-1 and TRBJ2-1; no clear D gene. CDR1 is SGHRS, CDR2 YFSETQ, per germline. The CDR3 has 13 residues. Trimming stripped 3 bases from V and 4 bases from J, with 8 bases between. The CDR3 is CASSSMGYNEQFF. As DNA, the CDR3 is TGCGCCAGCAGCTCGATGGGGTACAATGAGCAGTTCTTC.

The chain carries TRBV2 and TRBJ1-4; the D gene is possibly TRBD1 (5 bases). Germline V gene data show CDR1 as SNHLY and CDR2 as FYNNEI. V shed 3 bases and J shed 7 bases, with 9 bases lying between them. The CDR3 totals 13 residues. The CDR3 DNA is TGTGCCAGCAGTGACGGGACGGTTGAAAAACTGTTTTTT. It yields the protein CASSDGTVEKLFF.

This clone was seen a few times. This rearrangement joins TRBV28 to TRBJ2-4; D may be TRBD1 (6 bases). Trimming took off 6 bases at V and 8 bases at J, with 11 bases between the two ends. The CDR3 has 12 amino acids. Germline V gene data show CDR1 as MDHEN and CDR2 as SYDVKM. CDR3 in DNA: TGTGCCAGCAGCACCCCAGGGGACATTCAGTACTTC. Translating gives CASSTPGDIQYF.

The rearrangement uses TRBV29-1 and TRBJ2-4; TRBD1 agrees at 9 bases. This CDR3 contains 12 residues. The germline V gene has CDR1 SQVTM and CDR2 ANQGSEA. After removal of 7 bases from V and 8 bases from J, the junction contained 6 bases not matched to a gene. CDR3 amino acids: CSATGGADIQYF. Here the CDR3 DNA reads TGCAGCGCCACAGGGGGCGCGGACATTCAGTACTTC.

V usage is TRBV7-2 and J usage is TRBJ1-6; 8 bases line up with TRBD1. From germline, CDR1 is SGHTA and CDR2 FQGNSA. Trimming cost V 5 bases and J 10 bases; bases outside gene matches: 16. The CDR3 runs 17 residues. CDR3 protein: CASSDDRGGLRVSPLHF. CDR3 sequence (DNA): TGTGCCAGCAGCGATGACAGGGGTGGCCTTAGAGTGTCACCCCTCCACTTT.

The V gene is TRBV19, the J gene TRBJ1-2; D ambiguous. Per germline, CDR1 LNHDA and CDR2 SQIVND (reference sequence). This CDR3 contains 12 residues. Trimming removed 1 base from V and 8 bases from J, with 8 bases in between. The CDR3: CASSIGDRGYTF. The CDR3 region has the DNA TGTGCCAGTAGTATAGGCGACCGCGGCTACACCTTC.

V and J are TRBV7-2 and TRBJ2-3; 10 bases match TRBD1. The V and J ends lost 5 bases and 6 bases, in that order; junction bases with no gene match: 8. The CDR3 contains 15 residues. Germline V gene sequence: CDR1 SGHTA, CDR2 FQGNSA. The CDR3 sequence is CASSTSGTGVDTQYF. In DNA, the CDR3 is TGTGCCAGCAGCACCTCCGGGACAGGGGTGGATACGCAGTATTTT.

The V call is TRBV5-1, the J call TRBJ1-5; D is undetermined. With 1 base removed from V and 5 bases from J, the gap between germline ends came to 10 bases. The CDR3 is made up of 14 amino acids. Germline CDR1 reads SGHRS; CDR2 reads YFSETQ. Written as DNA, the CDR3 is TGCGCCAGCAGCTTGATGGGCCCGGATCAGCCCCAGCATTTT. Translated, it gives CASSLMGPDQPQHF.

In its sample, this clone was seen a few times. V and J are TRBV28 and TRBJ1-5, with D maybe TRBD1 (5 bases). V was trimmed by 6 bases and J by 9 bases, leaving 18 bases between them. The CDR3 extends over 14 amino acids. In germline, CDR1 is MDHEN, CDR2 SYDVKM. The CDR3 sequence is CASSLRGSSPPQHF. As DNA, the CDR3 is TGTGCCAGCAGCCTCCGGGGGTCCTCCCCGCCCCAGCATTTT.

The chain couples TRBV7-3 to TRBJ2-2, with D tentatively TRBD2 (6 bases). Germline V lookup: CDR1 SGHTA, CDR2 FQGTGA. The length of the CDR3 is 16 residues. Trimming shortened V by 0 bases and J by 4 bases, and 12 bases separated the two germline ends. The CDR3 DNA reads as TGTGCCAGCAGCTTAACGCCGGGACTTACCACCGGGGAGCTGTTTTTT. It translates to CASSLTPGLTTGELFF. Together with reference TRBV7-3 and TRBJ2-2, the CDR3 gives the full variable domain: GAGVSQTPSNKVTEKGKYVELRCDPISGHTALYWYRQSLGQGPEFLIYFQGTGAADDSGLPNDRFFAVRPEGSVSTLKIQRTERGDSAVYLCASSLTPGLTTGELFFGEGSRLTVL.

Written as DNA, the CDR3 is TGTGCCAGCAGGGACATTAGCTCCTATAATTCACCCCTCCACTTT. It specifies CASRDISSYNSPLHF. The chain has TRBV27 and TRBJ1-6, with D maybe TRBD1 (5 bases). Trimming removed 6 bases from V and 0 bases from J, with 9 bases in between. This CDR3 has 15 residues. CDR1 is MNHEY, CDR2 SMNVEV, per germline (reference sequence).

J is TRBJ2-7 and V is TRBV7-9, with D hard to call. The CDR3 covers 13 residues. From germline, CDR1 is SEHNR and CDR2 FQNEAQ (reference sequence). Trimming shortened V by 2 bases and J by 5 bases, and 10 bases separated the two germline ends. As DNA, the CDR3 is TGTGCCAGCAGCTTAAATTCCAGACACGAGCAGTACTTC. This translates into CASSLNSRHEQYF.